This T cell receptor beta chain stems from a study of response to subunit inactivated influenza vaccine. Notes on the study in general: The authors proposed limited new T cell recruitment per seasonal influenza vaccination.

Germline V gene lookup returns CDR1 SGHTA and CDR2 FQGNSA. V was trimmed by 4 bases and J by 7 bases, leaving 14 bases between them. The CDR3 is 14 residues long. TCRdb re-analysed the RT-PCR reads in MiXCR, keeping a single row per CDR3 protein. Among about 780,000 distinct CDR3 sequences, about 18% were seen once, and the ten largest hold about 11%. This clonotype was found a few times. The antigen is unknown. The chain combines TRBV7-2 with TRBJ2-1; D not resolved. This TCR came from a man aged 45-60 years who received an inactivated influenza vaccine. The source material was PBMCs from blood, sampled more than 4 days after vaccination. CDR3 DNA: TGTGCCAGCAGCTCTCTATTCAAGGCGAATGAGCAGTTCTTC. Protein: CASSSLFKANEQFF.